This entry describes one T cell receptor (beta chain). The data belong to a study of cytomegalovirus exposure and HLA in healthy donors. This PCR relied on a set of 60 Vbeta primers and 13 Jbeta primers. TCRdb's copy holds only in-frame clones and misses some; the assay was immunoSEQ multiplex PCR. This repertoire includes 50,000 to 70,000 clones. V was trimmed by 0 bases and J by 1 base, leaving 22 bases between them. The CDR3 totals 19 residues. CDR1 and CDR2 from the germline V gene are MGHRA and YSYEKL. Sequencing used PBMCs. The genes are TRBV4-1 and TRBJ2-7, with a weak D call TRBD2 (5 bases). The TCR was taken from a woman younger than 30 in good health and CMV-seronegative. The CDR3 DNA reads as TGCGCCAGCAGCCAAGACCCCCCGACCCCGGGGTGGTCGTCCTACGAGCAGTACTTC. Amino acids: CASSQDPPTPGWSSYEQYF.